These 23 T cell receptor beta chains were sequenced from one sample in a study of T cell responses to AZD1222 COVID-19 vaccine. The repertoire was sequenced with immunoSEQ multiplex PCR; TCRdb's copy has only in-frame clones and lacks some. The sample has about 85,000 clones; 88% are singletons. This specimen was peripheral blood, taken on day 0 of MenACWY control vaccination. The receptors were sampled from an adult in good health.

This chain links TRBV15 with TRBJ1-1; weak D call: TRBD1 (5 bases). The CDR3 spans 14 residues. Germline V gene data show CDR1 as LNHNV and CDR2 as YYDKDF (reference sequence). V was cut by 2 bases and J by 6 bases, with 13 bases left in between. CDR3 DNA sequence: TGTGCCACCAGCAGAACCAGGGAGCTTCCTGAAGCTTTCTTT. This codes for CATSRTRELPEAFF.

This clone was seen ten or more times. This chain uses TRBV10-3 with TRBJ2-2; a weak D match, TRBD1 (5 bases). CDR1 and CDR2 from the germline V gene are ENHRY and SYGVKD. The CDR3 length is 15 residues. The V and J ends lost 9 bases and 2 bases respectively, with 16 bases between them. CDR3 sequence reads: CAIQPDMFNTGELFF. In DNA form, the CDR3 reads TGTGCCATTCAACCGGACATGTTCAACACCGGGGAGCTGTTTTTT.

This rearrangement joins TRBV2 to TRBJ1-3; no firm D call. The germline V gene encodes CDR1 SNHLY and CDR2 FYNNEI. V was pared by 5 bases and J by 3 bases, with 17 bases between. The CDR3 has 16 amino acids. The CDR3 reads CASSFDSPEDGNTIYF. CDR3 nucleotides: TGTGCCAGCAGTTTTGACTCCCCGGAGGATGGAAACACCATATATTTT.

The rearrangement links TRBV5-1 to TRBJ1-3; no clear D. This CDR3 has 13 residues. Per germline, CDR1 SGHRS and CDR2 YFSETQ. V shed 5 bases and J shed 2 bases, with 8 bases lying between them. In DNA form, the CDR3 reads TGCGCCAGCAGTCTAGACACTGGAAACACCATATATTTT. Translating gives CASSLDTGNTIYF.

The CDR3 DNA reads TGTGCCAGCAGCCCTCAGGAGGGGCGAGGCTATGGCTACACCTTC. Its protein product is CASSPQEGRGYGYTF. The chain joins TRBV7-9 to TRBJ1-2; possible D gene TRBD1, 5 bases. Germline V gene lookup returns CDR1 SEHNR and CDR2 FQNEAQ (reference sequence). V dropped 5 bases and J dropped 4 bases, with 17 bases sitting between them. The length of the CDR3 is 15 residues.

This chain uses TRBV5-6 with TRBJ1-1; no definite D call. Trimming took off 3 bases at V and 1 base at J, with 19 bases between the two ends. This CDR3 spans 17 amino acids. Looked up from germline, CDR1 is SGHDT and CDR2 is YYEEEE. The CDR3 DNA reads TGTGCCAGCAGCTATTTCGGGCCGGGGTCGGGGAACACTGAAGCTTTCTTT. It specifies CASSYFGPGSGNTEAFF.

V usage is TRBV19 and J usage is TRBJ2-5, with 9 bases fitting TRBD1. V lost 5 bases, J lost 4 bases, and 5 bases stayed unmatched. The germline V gene encodes CDR1 LNHDA and CDR2 SQIVND (reference sequence). CDR3 length: 14 amino acids. CDR3 in amino acids: CASSPTGGGETQYF. The CDR3 DNA reads as TGTGCCAGTAGTCCGACAGGGGGGGGAGAGACCCAGTACTTC.

The chain is built from TRBV30 and TRBJ2-1, with 7 bases fitting TRBD1. The CDR3 loop spans 15 amino acids. Trimming cost V 5 bases and J 2 bases; bases outside gene matches: 9. From germline, CDR1 is GTSNPN and CDR2 SVGIG (reference sequence). The DNA for the CDR3 is TGTGCCTGGTCATCCGGCCAGGGGGCCTACAATGAGCAGTTCTTC. It yields the protein CAWSSGQGAYNEQFF.

This chain uses TRBV10-3 with TRBJ2-1, with 12 positions matching TRBD1. CDR3 length: 15 residues. Germline values: CDR1 ENHRY, CDR2 SYGVKD. The ends lost 11 bases at V and 4 bases at J; junction bases unmatched: 9. Here the CDR3 reads CASTGTGGGYNEQFF. CDR3 bases: TGTGCCTCGACCGGGACAGGGGGCGGATACAATGAGCAGTTCTTC.

The rearrangement uses TRBV7-7 and TRBJ2-5; 8 nucleotides line up with TRBD1. The CDR3 extends over 15 amino acids. After removal of 5 bases from V and 5 bases from J, the junction contained 10 bases not matched to a gene. Germline V gene sequence: CDR1 SSHAT, CDR2 FNYEAQ (reference sequence). The CDR3 sequence: CASSEDRGVGETQYF. The DNA for the CDR3 is TGTGCCAGCAGCGAAGACAGGGGAGTAGGGGAGACCCAGTACTTC.

The genes are TRBV5-5 and TRBJ1-1; D gene uncertain. The V gene lost 6 bases and the J gene lost 4 bases, with 16 bases spanning the gap. The germline CDR1 and CDR2 sequences are SGHKS and YYEKEE (reference sequence). CDR3 size: 14 residues. The DNA of the CDR3 is TGTGCCAGCACCTCGAGTACGGGGAGCACTGAAGCTTTCTTT. It encodes CASTSSTGSTEAFF. The full variable domain, its missing parts supplied by reference TRBV5-5 and TRBJ1-1, is DAGVTQSPTHLIKTRGQQVTLRCSPISGHKSVSWYQQVLGQGPQFIFQYYEKEERGRGNFPDRFSARQFPNYSSELNVNALLLGDSALYLCASTSSTGSTEAFFGQGTRLTVV.

The chain combines TRBV28 with TRBJ1-1; D is uncertain. Germline V lookup: CDR1 MDHEN, CDR2 SYDVKM. The CDR3 totals 12 residues. Trimming stripped 2 bases from V and 9 bases from J, with 10 bases between. As DNA, the CDR3 is TGTGCCAGCAGTTTAGTGGGGTCCCAAGCTTTCTTT. Translation gives CASSLVGSQAFF. Full variable domain (outside the CDR3, taken from reference TRBV28 and TRBJ1-1): DVKVTQSSRYLVKRTGEKVFLECVQDMDHENMFWYRQDPGLGLRLIYFSYDVKMKEKGDIPEGYSVSREKKERFSLILESASTNQTSMYLCASSLVGSQAFFGQGTRLTVV.

The CDR3 here is CASSPSPLGTNTEAFF. CDR3 nucleotide sequence: TGTGCCAGCTCACCGTCGCCCTTAGGAACGAACACTGAAGCTTTCTTT. The rearrangement uses TRBV18 and TRBJ1-1; D not resolved. The germline V and J ends were trimmed by 3 bases and 1 base, with 15 bases remaining between them. Germline V gives CDR1 KGHSH, CDR2 LQKENI. The CDR3 is 16 residues long.

This chain joins TRBV2 and TRBJ1-3; no definite D call. Germline assignment: CDR1 SNHLY and CDR2 FYNNEI. V was cut by 2 bases and J by 11 bases, with 4 bases left in between. The CDR3 length is 10 residues. The CDR3 sequence is CASSERAIYF. The CDR3 region has the DNA TGTGCCAGCAGTGAAAGGGCCATATATTTT.

This sequence joins TRBV12-3 or TRBV12-4 and TRBJ2-2; D ambiguous. The CDR3 extends over 13 amino acids. V shed 4 bases and J shed 6 bases, with 9 bases lying between them. DNA of the CDR3: TGTGCCAGCAGTTCCCGGTGGCCCGGGGAGCTGTTTTTT. This encodes CASSSRWPGELFF.

The chain joins TRBV5-1 to TRBJ1-1; weak D call: TRBD1 (5 bases). The CDR3 consists of 16 residues. The germline CDR1 and CDR2 sequences are SGHRS and YFSETQ. V shed 0 bases and J shed 0 bases, with 12 bases lying between them. The CDR3 bases are TGCGCCAGCAGCTTGGTAGGGGACCTAATGAACACTGAAGCTTTCTTT. This gives the protein CASSLVGDLMNTEAFF.

This clone showed up just once. The chain recombines TRBV28 with TRBJ1-5, with D unresolved. Trimming shortened V by 8 bases and J by 7 bases, and 18 bases separated the two germline ends. The CDR3 runs 14 residues. The germline CDR1 and CDR2 sequences are MDHEN and SYDVKM. Written as DNA, the CDR3 is TGTGCCAGCGGCTACTGGGGTTCGGAACAGCCCCAGCATTTT. This gives the protein CASGYWGSEQPQHF.

The chain recombines TRBV19 with TRBJ1-1; weak D call: TRBD1 (5 bases). Per the germline V gene, CDR1 is LNHDA and CDR2 is SQIVND (reference sequence). The V end lost 0 bases, the J end lost 10 bases, and 15 bases lay between the germline ends. CDR3 length: 14 residues. CDR3 sequence (DNA): TGTGCCAGTAGTATAGATCCACCTAGGACAAGAGCTTTCTTT. Translating gives CASSIDPPRTRAFF.

The chain links TRBV28 to TRBJ2-3; TRBD2 matches 9 bases. V lost 2 bases to trimming and J lost 5 bases; unmatched junction nucleotides: 8. This CDR3 is built from 16 residues. Germline CDR1 MDHEN, CDR2 SYDVKM. CDR3 region: CASSLTASGDIDTQYF. CDR3 nucleotides: TGTGCCAGCAGTTTAACCGCTAGCGGGGACATAGATACGCAGTATTTT.

The genes are TRBV27 and TRBJ1-2, with D possibly matching TRBD1 (5 bases). Germline V gene data show CDR1 as MNHEY and CDR2 as SMNVEV (reference sequence). This CDR3 contains 15 residues. Trimming stripped 3 bases from V and 0 bases from J, with 11 bases between. CDR3 DNA: TGTGCCAGCAGTTTGCAGGGAATGTCTAACTATGGCTACACCTTC. Translating it yields CASSLQGMSNYGYTF.

The chain carries TRBV5-1 and TRBJ2-3; possible D gene TRBD2, 6 bases. Germline assignment: CDR1 SGHRS and CDR2 YFSETQ. The CDR3 covers 17 residues. The V gene lost 3 bases and the J gene lost 1 base, with 18 bases spanning the gap. In DNA, the CDR3 is TGCGCCAGCAGCTACTCCTACGTGGGGGGTGGCACAGATACGCAGTATTTT. Translating gives CASSYSYVGGGTDTQYF.

The chain is built from TRBV19 and TRBJ2-5; possible D gene TRBD1, 6 bases. In germline, CDR1 is LNHDA, CDR2 SQIVND (reference sequence). This CDR3 spans 15 amino acids. With 7 bases removed from V and 2 bases from J, the gap between germline ends came to 17 bases. CDR3 amino acids: CASTPRGTLQETQYF. The CDR3 DNA sequence: TGTGCCAGTACTCCAAGAGGGACACTTCAAGAGACCCAGTACTTC.

The gene calls are TRBV6-5 and TRBJ2-3, with TRBD2 matching over 9 bases. Germline trimming cut 5 bases from V and 5 bases from J; bases unmatched to any gene: 8. Germline V lookup: CDR1 MNHEY, CDR2 SVGAGI. The CDR3 runs 15 residues. This CDR3 reads CASSLSGGRKDTQYF. CDR3 DNA: TGTGCCAGCAGTCTTAGCGGGGGAAGGAAAGATACGCAGTATTTT.